One sample yielded the 27 T cell receptor delta chains listed below, sequenced in a study of gamma-delta T cells after stem cell transplantation. TCRdb re-identified clones in the RT-PCR reads via CATT. The table includes about 5,400 delta-chain clones, 9.8% detected once. Sequencing was carried out using gamma-delta T cells. Receptors originate from a human donor. It is not recorded whose cells these are; they may come from a transplant donor.

This clone occurred a few times. A far larger clone is one nucleotide away, so this likely arose from a read error. This chain connects TRDV2 to TRDJ3, with TRDD3 matching over 13 bases. Germline assignment: CDR1 GEAIGNYY and CDR2 EKD. With V trimmed by 2 bases and J by 1 base, 7 bases remained unmatched. The CDR3 covers 20 residues. The CDR3 nucleotides read TGTGCCTGTGACATCGTACTGGGGGATACGGTTTCCTGGGACACCCGACAGATGTTTTTC. This encodes CACDIVLGDTVSWDTRQMFF.

This clone is deemed medium-sized. The J gene is TRDJ2, the V gene TRDV2, with D perhaps TRDD3 (5 bases). Germline V lookup: CDR1 GEAIGNYY, CDR2 EKD. This CDR3 contains 16 residues. With 1 base removed from V and 7 bases from J, the gap between germline ends came to 18 bases. CDR3 in amino acids: CACDTVRDQRGAQLFF. In nucleotides, the CDR3 is TGTGCCTGTGACACGGTGCGGGATCAAAGGGGAGCACAACTCTTCTTT.

In its sample, this clone is medium-sized (0.01 to 0.1%). The V call is TRDV2, the J call TRDJ3, with 9 bases fitting TRDD3. This CDR3 is 20 amino acids long. Losses at the gene ends were 4 bases for V and 0 bases for J; bases not matched to a gene: 12. Germline V CDR1 and CDR2: GEAIGNYY, EKD. CDR3 residues: CACDITGGQKSSWDTRQMFF. CDR3 bases: TGTGCCTGTGATATCACTGGGGGACAAAAGAGCTCCTGGGACACCCGACAGATGTTTTTC.

This clone is deemed medium-sized. The CDR3 DNA reads TGTGCCTGTGACACCGTTTCACTGGGGGATACTTTTTTCTCCGATAAACTCATCTTT. It specifies CACDTVSLGDTFFSDKLIF. This chain joins TRDV2 and TRDJ1; 12 bases map to TRDD3. Losses at the gene ends were 0 bases for V and 3 bases for J; bases not matched to a gene: 13. Looked up from germline, CDR1 is GEAIGNYY and CDR2 is EKD. The CDR3 runs to 19 residues.

This clone was seen more than once but under ten times. The chain employs TRDV2 and TRDJ1, with 8 nucleotides matching TRDD3. Trimming took 0 bases from V and 10 from J; bases not matched to a gene: 27. CDR3 length equals 20 residues. Germline CDR1 reads GEAIGNYY; CDR2 reads EKD. The CDR3 nucleotides read TGTGCCTGTGACACCCTCTCTGGGGGACCCCCCCGAGAACACTTCCATACACTCATCTTT. It is translated as CACDTLSGGPPREHFHTLIF.

Sample share makes this clone medium-sized. This specimen includes other DNA sequences encoding the same CDR3. V usage is TRDV2 and J usage is TRDJ3; weak D call: TRDD3 (6 bases). Germline loops: CDR1 GEAIGNYY, CDR2 EKD. Trimming removed 0 bases from V and 1 base from J, with 12 bases in between. The CDR3 contains 18 residues. CDR3 bases: TGTGCCTGTGACACCGGGGGAGCGGCGTCCTGGGACACCCGACAGATGTTTTTC. It codes for CACDTGGAASWDTRQMFF.

A note on this clone: This sequence is one base from a far larger clone and is likely a read error. The genes are TRDV2 and TRDJ1; 8 bases line up with TRDD3. With V trimmed by 5 bases and J by 0 bases, 10 bases remained unmatched. The CDR3 has 16 residues. Germline CDR1 GEAIGNYY, CDR2 EKD. This chain's CDR3 is CACGSLGDQYTDKLIF. CDR3 coding DNA: TGTGCCTGTGGCTCCCTGGGGGACCAGTACACCGATAAACTCATCTTT.

The V gene is TRDV2, the J gene TRDJ1; D is ambiguous. This CDR3 is 21 amino acids long. In germline, CDR1 is GEAIGNYY, CDR2 EKD. Trimming stripped 0 bases from V and 0 bases from J, with 28 bases between. This CDR3 reads CACDTVAPPGVLRVDTDKLIF. CDR3 DNA: TGTGCCTGTGACACCGTAGCCCCCCCCGGGGTTCTCCGGGTGGACACCGATAAACTCATCTTT.

Regarding this clone: The listed TCRdb protein conflicts with the DNA translation at residue 4, and the protein shown is translated directly from the DNA. The chain links TRDV2 to TRDJ1, with 10 bases aligning to TRDD3. The germline gives CDR1 GEAIGNYY, CDR2 EKD. This CDR3 comprises 19 residues. This CDR3 is CACGTVVLGDQRDTDKLIF. CDR3 sequence (DNA): TGTGCCTGTGGCACCGTGGTACTGGGGGATCAACGGGACACCGATAAACTCATCTTT.

V and J are TRDV2 and TRDJ1; 7 bases agree with TRDD3. The CDR3 is made up of 23 amino acids. The V gene end was trimmed by 1 base and the J gene end by 3 bases; junction bases not matched to a gene: 31. The V gene's germline CDR1 is GEAIGNYY and CDR2 EKD. CDR3 sequence reads: CACDTISDTTGDGGYAMSDKLIF. The CDR3 DNA reads TGTGCCTGTGACACTATCTCCGACACCACGGGAGATGGTGGATACGCAATGTCCGATAAACTCATCTTT.

The genes are TRDV2 and TRDJ1; 9 bases agree with TRDD3. V lost 2 bases and J lost 0; bases outside the gene matches: 9. This CDR3 is 17 amino acids long. The germline CDR1 and CDR2 sequences are GEAIGNYY and EKD. CDR3 coding DNA: TGTGCCTGTGACAAGGTACTGGGGGACCTGTACACCGATAAACTCATCTTT. It is translated as CACDKVLGDLYTDKLIF.

V is TRDV2 and J is TRDJ1, with 8 nucleotides matching TRDD3. The germline gives CDR1 GEAIGNYY, CDR2 EKD. Germline trimming cut 0 bases from V and 0 bases from J; bases unmatched to any gene: 23. This CDR3 has 22 amino acids. CDR3 nucleotide sequence: TGTGCCTGTGACACCGGATCGCTAAGGGGGGATAAGGGAATGACTTACACCGATAAACTCATCTTT. This codes for CACDTGSLRGDKGMTYTDKLIF.

There are a few counts of this clone. The likely explanation is a read error, given a far larger clone one base away. Distinct nucleotide sequences in the sample also encode this CDR3. The chain has TRDV2 and TRDJ1, with TRDD3 matching 12 bases. The CDR3 loop spans 19 amino acids. After removal of 3 bases from V and 2 bases from J, the junction contained 15 bases not matched to a gene. Germline V gene data show CDR1 as GEAIGNYY and CDR2 as EKD. In DNA, the CDR3 is TGTGCCTGTGACGGCCTTCCCCTTACTGGGGGATACAAGACCGATAAACTCATCTTT. Protein sequence: CACDGLPLTGGYKTDKLIF.

The chain recombines TRDV2 with TRDJ2; 8 positions agree with TRDD3. CDR3 length equals 17 residues. V gave up 0 bases and J gave up 6 bases; unmatched junction bases: 11. The germline gives CDR1 GEAIGNYY, CDR2 EKD. The CDR3 region has the DNA TGTGCCTGTGACACCGGTGCTGGGGGAGTGGGGTCAGCACAACTCTTCTTT. It specifies CACDTGAGGVGSAQLFF.

This clone was found a few times. A read error is the likely source, as a far larger clone sits one nucleotide away. V gene TRDV2 combines with J gene TRDJ1; maybe TRDD3 (5 bases). The CDR3 extends over 14 amino acids. Germline V gene data show CDR1 as GEAIGNYY and CDR2 as EKD. V was shortened by 3 bases and J by 4 bases, with 14 bases between the two germline ends. This chain's CDR3 is CACDPLLALDKLIF. For the CDR3, the DNA is TGTGCCTGTGACCCGCTACTGGCCCTCGATAAACTCATCTTT.

V is TRDV2 and J is TRDJ1, with TRDD3 matching 12 bases. The J segment lost 0 bases and the V segment lost 3 bases, leaving 7 bases of the junction unmatched. The CDR3 extends over 17 amino acids. Germline loops: CDR1 GEAIGNYY, CDR2 EKD. The CDR3 region has the DNA TGTGCCTGTGACCCACTGGGGGATACACAGTACACCGATAAACTCATCTTT. This codes for CACDPLGDTQYTDKLIF.

This clone was counted between two and nine times. The chain is built from TRDV2 and TRDJ1; 11 nucleotides match TRDD3. This CDR3 region has 15 residues. V gave up 0 bases and J gave up 3 bases; unmatched junction bases: 2. CDR1 is GEAIGNYY and CDR2 is EKD in the germline V gene. This CDR3 is CACDTVGDTADKLIF. The CDR3 nucleotides are TGTGCCTGTGACACCGTGGGGGATACGGCCGATAAACTCATCTTT.

The sample holds a few counts of this clone. A far larger clone is one base from this, pointing to a likely read error. Other DNA sequences in this specimen translate into the identical CDR3. J is TRDJ1 and V is TRDV2; 12 bases align to TRDD3. V lost 0 bases and J lost 8; bases outside the gene matches: 15. Germline V gene lookup returns CDR1 GEAIGNYY and CDR2 EKD. The CDR3 runs to 18 residues. The CDR3 sequence is CACDTLVLGDTAGGKLIF. The CDR3 DNA reads TGTGCCTGTGACACCCTGGTACTGGGGGATACCGCCGGTGGGAAACTCATCTTT.

As to this clone: The likely explanation is a read error, given a far larger clone one base away. This chain links TRDV2 with TRDJ1; 9 bases are a match to TRDD3. The CDR3 is 16 amino acids. The germline V gene encodes CDR1 GEAIGNYY and CDR2 EKD. In DNA, the CDR3 is TGTGCCTGTGACGTACTGGGGGACCCTTACACCGATAAACCCATCTTT. Its protein product is CACDVLGDPYTDKPIF.

The V and J genes are TRDV2 and TRDJ3, with 13 bases lining up with TRDD3. Unmatched junction bases numbered 24, after V lost 3 bases and J lost 2 bases. This CDR3 has 25 amino acids. CDR1 GEAIGNYY and CDR2 EKD come from the germline V gene. CDR3 sequence (DNA): TGTGCCTGTGACGAGGTGGCTACGTCGGAGGTACTGGGGGATACGCGTACCTGGGACACCCGACAGATGTTTTTC. It codes for CACDEVATSEVLGDTRTWDTRQMFF.

The rearrangement joins TRDV2 to TRDJ1, with TRDD3 matching 10 bases. The CDR3 consists of 20 residues. Germline lookup yields CDR1 GEAIGNYY and CDR2 EKD. Losses at the gene ends were 3 bases for V and 0 bases for J; bases not matched to a gene: 18. The CDR3 bases are TGTGCCTGTGACGAGATACTGGGGGATGGACCAAAAATCCACACCGATAAACTCATCTTT. Its translation is CACDEILGDGPKIHTDKLIF.

On this clone itself: TCRdb's listed protein matches a much larger clone and diverges from this DNA's translation at residue 5, likely through a read error; the protein shown comes from the DNA. This chain joins TRDV2 and TRDJ3; 11 nucleotides agree with TRDD3. The CDR3 loop spans 18 amino acids. Per the germline V gene, CDR1 is GEAIGNYY and CDR2 is EKD. Trimming took 3 bases from V and 2 from J; bases not matched to a gene: 5. The CDR3: CACDSILGDTWDTRQMFF. In DNA, the CDR3 is TGTGCCTGTGACTCGATACTGGGGGATACCTGGGACACCCGACAGATGTTTTTC.

This clone was observed a handful of times. The chain joins TRDV2 to TRDJ1; 9 bases match TRDD3. The CDR3 spans 17 residues. Trimming cost V 1 base and J 0 bases; bases outside gene matches: 8. Per germline, CDR1 GEAIGNYY and CDR2 EKD. The CDR3 nucleotides are TGTGCCTGTGACACAGTCCAACTGGGGGAATACACCGATAAACTCATCTTT. Its protein product is CACDTVQLGEYTDKLIF.

This clone rates as large. The sample has other DNA sequences that encode this CDR3 too. This chain's CDR3 is CACDPVTGRTDKLIF. The DNA for the CDR3 is TGTGCCTGTGACCCCGTCACAGGCCGGACCGATAAACTCATCTTT. The J gene is TRDJ1, the V gene TRDV2; no firm D call. Looked up from germline, CDR1 is GEAIGNYY and CDR2 is EKD. This CDR3 contains 15 residues. Trimming stripped 3 bases from V and 2 bases from J, with 15 bases between.

This clone was detected a few times. The J gene is TRDJ1, the V gene TRDV2, with 8 bases lining up with TRDD3. The germline V gene has CDR1 GEAIGNYY and CDR2 EKD. V gave up 0 bases and J gave up 0 bases; unmatched junction bases: 8. CDR3 length: 17 residues. Written as DNA, the CDR3 is TGTGCCTGTGACACCGTGGGGCTGGGGGAAGACACCGATAAACTCATCTTT. Protein product: CACDTVGLGEDTDKLIF.

In regard to this clone: The protein given by TCRdb reflects a much larger clone and differs at residue 10 from this DNA's translation, likely from a read error; the protein shown is the DNA's translation. This sequence joins TRDV2 and TRDJ1; 12 nucleotides line up with TRDD3. The CDR3 loop spans 16 amino acids. V shed 0 bases, J shed 2 bases, and the junction held 3 bases outside the gene matches. Germline CDR1 GEAIGNYY, CDR2 EKD. The CDR3 loop is CACDTLGDTGTDKLIF. The DNA for the CDR3 is TGTGCCTGTGACACCCTGGGGGATACGGGGACCGATAAACTCATCTTT.

Note on this clone: One junction end disagrees with the germline gene, perhaps due to a read error. CDR3 bases: TGTGCCTGTGACCCTTTGGGCTCGTGGACCGATAAACCCATCTTT. Its translation: CACDPLGSWTDKPIF. This chain joins TRDV2 and TRDJ1; D gene uncertain. The length of the CDR3 is 15 residues. Germline CDR1 GEAIGNYY, CDR2 EKD.